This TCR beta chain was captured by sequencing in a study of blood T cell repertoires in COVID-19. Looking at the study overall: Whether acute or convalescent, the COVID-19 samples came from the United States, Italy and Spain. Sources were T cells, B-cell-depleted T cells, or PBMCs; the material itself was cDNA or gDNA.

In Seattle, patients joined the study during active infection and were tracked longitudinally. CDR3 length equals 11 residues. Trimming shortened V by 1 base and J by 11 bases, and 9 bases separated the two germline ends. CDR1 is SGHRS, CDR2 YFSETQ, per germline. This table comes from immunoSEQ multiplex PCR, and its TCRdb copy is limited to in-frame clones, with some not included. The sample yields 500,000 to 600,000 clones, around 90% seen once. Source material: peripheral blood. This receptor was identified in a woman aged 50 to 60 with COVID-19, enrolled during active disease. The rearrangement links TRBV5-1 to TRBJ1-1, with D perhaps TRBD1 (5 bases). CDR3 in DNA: TGCGCCAGCAGCTTGTCAGGGTTGGCTTTCTTT. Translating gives CASSLSGLAFF.